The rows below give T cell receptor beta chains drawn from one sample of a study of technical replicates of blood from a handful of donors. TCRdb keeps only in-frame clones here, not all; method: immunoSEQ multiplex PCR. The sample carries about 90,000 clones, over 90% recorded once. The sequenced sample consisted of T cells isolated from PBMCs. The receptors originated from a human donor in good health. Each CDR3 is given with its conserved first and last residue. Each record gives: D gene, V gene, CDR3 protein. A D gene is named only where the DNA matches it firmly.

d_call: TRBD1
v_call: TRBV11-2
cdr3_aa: CASSSNRGQGEQYF

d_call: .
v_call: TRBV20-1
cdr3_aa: CSARGFTEAFF

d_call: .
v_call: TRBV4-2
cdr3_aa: CASSQDHGGYTF

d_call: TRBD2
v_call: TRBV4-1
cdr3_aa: CASSQDASGGREETQYF

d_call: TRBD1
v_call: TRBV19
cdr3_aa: CASSITGGTDTQYF

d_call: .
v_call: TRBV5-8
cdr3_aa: CASSSVVQTAPYEQYF

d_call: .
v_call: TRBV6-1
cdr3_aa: CASGSWESYEQYF

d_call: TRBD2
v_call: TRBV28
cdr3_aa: CASSPRGGRGYYEQYF

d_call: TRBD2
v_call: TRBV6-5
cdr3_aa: CASSLTSGGTYEQYF

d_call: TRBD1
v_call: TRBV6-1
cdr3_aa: CASQRLTGPTEAFF

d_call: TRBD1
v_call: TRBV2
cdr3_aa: CASSERTGSNIQYF

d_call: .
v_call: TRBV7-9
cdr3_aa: CASSLSGQNTDTQYF

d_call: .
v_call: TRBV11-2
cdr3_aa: CASSLDIGDGYTF

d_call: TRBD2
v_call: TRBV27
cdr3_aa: CASSLPGLAEHNEQFF

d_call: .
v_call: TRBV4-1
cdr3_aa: CASSQGRVTYEQYF

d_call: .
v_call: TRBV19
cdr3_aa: CASSIVGAHNEQFF

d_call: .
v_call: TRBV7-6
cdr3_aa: CASSKRGRVERSYNEQFF

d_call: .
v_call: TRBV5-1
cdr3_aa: CASSIGTSNTEAFF

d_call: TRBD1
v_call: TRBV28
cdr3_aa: CASSSDRNQPQHF

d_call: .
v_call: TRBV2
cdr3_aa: CASMGSGHHYGYTF

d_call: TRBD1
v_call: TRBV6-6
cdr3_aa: CASSANRGEQPQHF

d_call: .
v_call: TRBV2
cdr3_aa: CASSAGESQHF

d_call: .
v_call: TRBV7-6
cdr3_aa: CASSSAALQTYNEQFF

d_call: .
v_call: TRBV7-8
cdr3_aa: CASSPWSTGPGQRETQYF

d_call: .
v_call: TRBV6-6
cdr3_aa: CASNPQGLAQPQHF

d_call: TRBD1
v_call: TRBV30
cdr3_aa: CAWGLSQGASYTF

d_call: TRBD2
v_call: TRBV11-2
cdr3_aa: CASSEGLAGGYQETQYF

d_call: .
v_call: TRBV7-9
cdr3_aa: CASSLDLLGEKLFF

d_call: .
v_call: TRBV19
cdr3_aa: CASSILLGGPDTEAFF

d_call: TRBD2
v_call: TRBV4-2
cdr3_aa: CASSQDQAGGVFAYEQYF

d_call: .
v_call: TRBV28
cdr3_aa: CASSLPLRGWYEQYF

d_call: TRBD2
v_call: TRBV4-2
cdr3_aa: CASSQEAASGRAFFYEQYF

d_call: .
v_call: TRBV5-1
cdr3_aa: CASSLRTPGNTIYF

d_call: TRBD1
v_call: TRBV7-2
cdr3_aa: CASRTTGTGQREQYF

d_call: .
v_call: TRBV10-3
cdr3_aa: CAISSLTSGEPDTQYF

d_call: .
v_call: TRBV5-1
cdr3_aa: CASSFSETQYF

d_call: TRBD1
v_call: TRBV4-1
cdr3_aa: CASSRAGTGLDEQYF

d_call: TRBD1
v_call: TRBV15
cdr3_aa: CATSRDTDRGYNEQFF

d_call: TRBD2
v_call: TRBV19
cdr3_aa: CASSPGTGGPFNEQFF

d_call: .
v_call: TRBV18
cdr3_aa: CASSPSTASQPQHF

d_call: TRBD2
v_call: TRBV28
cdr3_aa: CALGSGRAAGELFF

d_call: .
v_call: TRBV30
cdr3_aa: CAWSYGQETQYF

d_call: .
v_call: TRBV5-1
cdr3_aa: CASSSDSTQETQYF

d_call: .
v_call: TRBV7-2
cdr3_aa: CASSLVGSGGNEQFF

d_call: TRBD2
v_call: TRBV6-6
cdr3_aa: CASSYSPGGYEQYF

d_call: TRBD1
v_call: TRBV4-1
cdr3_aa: CASSQPRDRVNYGYTF

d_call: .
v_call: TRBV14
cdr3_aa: CASSQWDLGTDTQYF

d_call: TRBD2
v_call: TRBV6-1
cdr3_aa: CASTAGGSYNEQFF

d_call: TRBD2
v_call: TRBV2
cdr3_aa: CASSDPGIAGPYEQYF

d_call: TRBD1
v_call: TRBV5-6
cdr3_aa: CASSLVTGTGGTEAFF

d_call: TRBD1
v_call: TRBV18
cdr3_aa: CASGDRVMGSSYEQYF

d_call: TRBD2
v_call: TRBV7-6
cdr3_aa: CASSSSYPGGMFF

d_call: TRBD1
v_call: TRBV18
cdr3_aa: CASSPIVRDRGTYEQYF

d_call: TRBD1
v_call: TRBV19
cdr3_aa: CASSSSGQTYEQYF

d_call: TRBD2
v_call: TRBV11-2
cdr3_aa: CASSRGKIAGSYEQYF

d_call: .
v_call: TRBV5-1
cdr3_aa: CASSLEGGTEAFF

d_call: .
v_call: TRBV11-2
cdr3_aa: CASSGGFWDSNTEAFF

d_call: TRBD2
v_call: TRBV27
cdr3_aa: CASSYGGWDEQFF

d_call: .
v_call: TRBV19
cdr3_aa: CASSIMGREKLFF